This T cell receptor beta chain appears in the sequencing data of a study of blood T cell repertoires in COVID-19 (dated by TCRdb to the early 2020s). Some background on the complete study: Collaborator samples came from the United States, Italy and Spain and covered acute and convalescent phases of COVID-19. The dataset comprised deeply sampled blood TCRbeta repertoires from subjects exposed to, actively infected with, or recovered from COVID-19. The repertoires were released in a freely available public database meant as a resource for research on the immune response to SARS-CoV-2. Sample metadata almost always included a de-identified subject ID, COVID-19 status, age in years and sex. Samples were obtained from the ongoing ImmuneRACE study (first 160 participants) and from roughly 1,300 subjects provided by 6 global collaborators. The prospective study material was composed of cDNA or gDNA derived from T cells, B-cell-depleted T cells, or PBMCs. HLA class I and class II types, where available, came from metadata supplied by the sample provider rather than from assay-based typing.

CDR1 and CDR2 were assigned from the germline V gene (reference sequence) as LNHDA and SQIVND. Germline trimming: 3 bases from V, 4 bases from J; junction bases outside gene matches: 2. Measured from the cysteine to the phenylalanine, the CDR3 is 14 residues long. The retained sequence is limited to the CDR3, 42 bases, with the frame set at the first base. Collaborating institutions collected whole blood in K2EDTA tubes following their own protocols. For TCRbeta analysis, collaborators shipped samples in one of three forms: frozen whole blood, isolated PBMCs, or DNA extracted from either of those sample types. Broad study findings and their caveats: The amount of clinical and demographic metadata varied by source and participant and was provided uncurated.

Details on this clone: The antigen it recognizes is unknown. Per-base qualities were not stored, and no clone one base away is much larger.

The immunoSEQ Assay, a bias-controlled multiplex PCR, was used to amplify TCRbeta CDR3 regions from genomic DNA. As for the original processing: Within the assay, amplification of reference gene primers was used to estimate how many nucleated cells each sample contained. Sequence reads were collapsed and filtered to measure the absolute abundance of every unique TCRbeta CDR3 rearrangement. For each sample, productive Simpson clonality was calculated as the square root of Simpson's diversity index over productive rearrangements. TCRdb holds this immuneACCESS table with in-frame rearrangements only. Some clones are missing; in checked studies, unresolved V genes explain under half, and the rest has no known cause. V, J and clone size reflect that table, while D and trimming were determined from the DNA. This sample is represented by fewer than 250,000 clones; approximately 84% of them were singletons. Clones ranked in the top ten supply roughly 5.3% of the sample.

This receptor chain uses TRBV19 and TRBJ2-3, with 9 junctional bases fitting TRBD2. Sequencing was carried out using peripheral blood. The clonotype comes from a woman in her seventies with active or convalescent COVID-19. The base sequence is TGTGCCAGTAGTATGCGGACTAGCGCAGATACGCAGTATTTT. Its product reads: CASSMRTSADTQYF.